The 31 T cell receptor beta chains presented below share a single source sample, sequenced in a study of T cells expressing NK-cell markers. TCRdb re-called the 5' RACE reads; one entry per CDR3 protein, DNA not given. The table for this sample gives over 150,000 distinct CDR3 sequences. Sequences were obtained from blood T cells: a sorted CD56 or NKG2C T cell subset, CD4+ or CD8+ T cells, or bulk PBMC T cells (not recorded which). Receptors were obtained from a woman between 50 and 59 years old in good health.

V is TRBV20-1 and J is TRBJ2-1; TCRdb gives TRBD1 as the D gene, but with no DNA this cannot be confirmed. Germline assignment: CDR1 DFQATT and CDR2 SNEGSKA (reference sequence). The CDR3 loop spans 15 amino acids. CDR3 sequence: CSAGLPGTYTKEQFF.

The chain uses TRBV6-4 and TRBJ2-6; the TRBD1 assignment by TCRdb is unverifiable without DNA. This CDR3 is 19 amino acids long. Germline V lookup: CDR1 MRHNA, CDR2 SNTAGT. CDR3 in amino acids: CASSARDRGFADGANVLTF.

The V and J genes are TRBV24-1 and TRBJ2-1. The CDR3 consists of 12 residues. The V gene's germline CDR1 is KGHDR and CDR2 SFDVKD. CDR3 protein: CATSDLAREQFF.

The chain joins TRBV7-8 to TRBJ2-5; TCRdb proposes TRBD2, but this gene call is untestable without DNA. This CDR3 has 16 residues. CDR1 and CDR2 from the germline V gene are SGHVS and FQNEAQ. CDR3 protein: CASSLAAGQAQETQYF. The whole variable domain, filled in from reference TRBV7-8 and TRBJ2-5, reads GAGVSQSPRYKVAKRGQDVALRCDPISGHVSLFWYQQALGQGPEFLTYFQNEAQLDKSGLPSDRFFAERPEGSVSTLKIQRTQQEDSAVYLCASSLAAGQAQETQYFGPGTRLLVL.

The chain has TRBV19 and TRBJ2-1. This CDR3 is built from 13 residues. Germline V gives CDR1 LNHDA, CDR2 SQIVND (reference sequence). The CDR3 loop reads CASSIDLVGEQFF.

The rearrangement uses TRBV25-1 and TRBJ1-2; without DNA, the TCRdb call of TRBD1 cannot be checked. The CDR3 has 13 residues. Germline V gives CDR1 MGHDK, CDR2 SYGVNS. CDR3 in amino acids: CASNTQGFYGYTF.

The CDR3 region is CASTIFPGQGINEQFF. V gene TRBV5-1 combines with J gene TRBJ2-1; the D gene TCRdb calls, TRBD1, cannot be checked with no DNA. The CDR3 contains 16 residues. Looked up from germline, CDR1 is SGHRS and CDR2 is YFSETQ.

The chain has TRBV6-5 and TRBJ2-1; TCRdb calls TRBD1, which cannot be checked without DNA. Per the germline V gene, CDR1 is MNHEY and CDR2 is SVGAGI. This CDR3 has 11 residues. CDR3 loop: CASGTNNEQFF.

The V and J genes are TRBV6-5 and TRBJ1-1. The CDR3 is 13 amino acids. In germline, CDR1 is MNHEY, CDR2 SVGAGI. This CDR3 reads CASSYGTATEAFF.

This sequence joins TRBV9 and TRBJ1-2; TCRdb picks TRBD1, but there is no DNA to check that call. The CDR3 is made up of 13 amino acids. The germline CDR1 and CDR2 sequences are SGDLS and YYNGEE. CDR3 loop: CASSPEETDRYTF. The variable domain in full, completed from reference TRBV9 and TRBJ1-2, reads DSGVTQTPKHLITATGQRVTLRCSPRSGDLSVYWYQQSLDQGLQFLIQYYNGEERAKGNILERFSAQQFPDLHSELNLSSLELGDSALYFCASSPEETDRYTFGSGTRLTVV.

V gene TRBV7-2 combines with J gene TRBJ2-1; TCRdb proposes TRBD2, but this gene call is untestable without DNA. Germline CDR1 SGHTA, CDR2 FQGNSA. CDR3 size: 16 residues. The CDR3 reads CASSLVDLGRGDEQFF.

The chain couples TRBV7-9 to TRBJ2-1; TCRdb reports TRBD2, a call that lacks DNA to check it against. The CDR3 totals 14 residues. Germline CDR1 is SEHNR and CDR2 is FQNEAQ (reference sequence). The CDR3 region is CASSFASGYNEQFF.

The V and J genes are TRBV10-1 and TRBJ2-7; there is no DNA to check the TCRdb D call of TRBD2. This CDR3 region has 14 residues. Germline V lookup: CDR1 WNHNN, CDR2 SYGVQD (reference sequence). The CDR3 here is CASSDTGLDYEQYF.

This chain connects TRBV7-9 to TRBJ2-2; TCRdb outputs TRBD2, but without DNA this stays unchecked. CDR1 and CDR2 (germline): SEHNR, FQNEAQ (reference sequence). The CDR3 has 15 amino acids. CDR3 residues: CASSLTSGSPGELFF.

The chain couples TRBV3-1 to TRBJ2-1; TCRdb gives TRBD1 as the D gene, but with no DNA this cannot be confirmed. The germline CDR1 and CDR2 sequences are LGHDT and YNNKEL (reference sequence). The CDR3 length is 13 residues. CDR3 protein: CASSTDWDNEQFF.

The chain uses TRBV4-1 and TRBJ1-1; TCRdb's D gene call, TRBD1, goes unchecked for lack of DNA. This CDR3 is built from 14 residues. CDR1 and CDR2 from the germline V gene are MGHRA and YSYEKL. The CDR3 loop is CASSQGGQYTEAFF.

V and J are TRBV20-1 and TRBJ1-5. CDR1 is DFQATT and CDR2 is SNEGSKA in the germline V gene (reference sequence). The CDR3 runs to 15 residues. The chain's CDR3 is CSAVSADDSNQPQHF.

The chain recombines TRBV27 with TRBJ2-3; TCRdb reports TRBD2, a call that lacks DNA to check it against. The germline CDR1 and CDR2 sequences are MNHEY and SMNVEV (reference sequence). The CDR3 totals 13 residues. CDR3 protein: CASRPKPALAQYF.

This sequence joins TRBV7-9 and TRBJ2-5; TCRdb's D call of TRBD1 is untestable without DNA. The CDR3 consists of 14 residues. Per the germline V gene, CDR1 is SEHNR and CDR2 is FQNEAQ (reference sequence). CDR3 amino acids: CASSPGPPGETQYF. The variable domain in full, with the rest retrieved from reference TRBV7-9 and TRBJ2-5, is DTGVSQNPRHKITKRGQNVTFRCDPISEHNRLYWYRQTLGQGPEFLTYFQNEAQLEKSRLLSDRFSAERPKGSFSTLEIQRTEQGDSAMYLCASSPGPPGETQYFGPGTRLLVL.

This sequence joins TRBV7-8 and TRBJ2-7; there is no DNA to check the TCRdb D call of TRBD2. The CDR3 covers 20 residues. Germline values: CDR1 SGHVS, CDR2 FQNEAQ. CDR3 in amino acids: CASSLAGTGTSGTRPYEQYF. The variable domain in full, with the rest retrieved from reference TRBV7-8 and TRBJ2-7, is GAGVSQSPRYKVAKRGQDVALRCDPISGHVSLFWYQQALGQGPEFLTYFQNEAQLDKSGLPSDRFFAERPEGSVSTLKIQRTQQEDSAVYLCASSLAGTGTSGTRPYEQYFGPGTRLTVT.

The chain combines TRBV7-9 with TRBJ2-7; no DNA is available, so the TRBD1 call from TCRdb remains unchecked. This CDR3 comprises 15 residues. Germline CDR1 is SEHNR and CDR2 is FQNEAQ (reference sequence). This CDR3 reads CASSLVSGTSYEQYF.

The V and J genes are TRBV10-3 and TRBJ2-3. The length of the CDR3 is 15 residues. Germline values: CDR1 ENHRY, CDR2 SYGVKD. This CDR3 reads CAIIWTEKSTDTQYF.

The chain uses TRBV20-1 and TRBJ2-7; TCRdb gives TRBD1 as the D gene, but with no DNA this cannot be confirmed. Germline loops: CDR1 DFQATT, CDR2 SNEGSKA (reference sequence). The CDR3 totals 15 residues. The CDR3 sequence is CSAHPAGVSSYEQYF.

V is TRBV24-1 and J is TRBJ2-2; TCRdb lists TRBD1, though no DNA is available to test this call. CDR1 is KGHDR, CDR2 SFDVKD, per germline. This CDR3 spans 16 amino acids. CDR3 residues: CATSDTGRLDTGELFF.

The rearrangement uses TRBV7-2 and TRBJ2-3; the TRBD1 assignment by TCRdb is unverifiable without DNA. The CDR3 spans 13 residues. Germline lookup yields CDR1 SGHTA and CDR2 FQGNSA. The CDR3 loop is CASMDRSTDTQYF.

The CDR3 here is CASGDGGANYGYTF. The chain has TRBV12-3 or TRBV12-4 and TRBJ1-2. The CDR3 sequence is 14 residues long.

This chain's CDR3 is CASSYRGSNYEQYF. The chain employs TRBV6-5 and TRBJ2-7; TCRdb returns TRBD1, unconfirmable since there is no DNA. There are 14 residues in the CDR3. CDR1 is MNHEY, CDR2 SVGAGI, per germline.

V usage is TRBV11-2 and J usage is TRBJ1-1; with no DNA, the TCRdb D assignment of TRBD1 cannot be verified. CDR1 is SGHAT and CDR2 is FQNNGV in the germline V gene. This CDR3 has 18 amino acids. CDR3 loop: CASSLDSYRGDINTEAFF.

This rearrangement joins TRBV13 to TRBJ2-2; the D call of TRBD1 rests on TCRdb alone, since no DNA is present to check it. CDR1 is PRHDT and CDR2 is FYEKMQ in the germline V gene (reference sequence). The length of the CDR3 is 17 residues. The CDR3 here is CASSESRETFGTGELFF.

The V gene is TRBV27, the J gene TRBJ1-4; TCRdb's D call of TRBD1 is untestable without DNA. The CDR3 covers 13 residues. CDR1 is MNHEY, CDR2 SMNVEV, per germline (reference sequence). The CDR3 protein is CASRSGGNEKLFF.

V gene TRBV4-1 combines with J gene TRBJ2-1; the TCRdb D gene call, TRBD2, has no DNA to confirm it. CDR3 length: 18 amino acids. The V gene's germline CDR1 is MGHRA and CDR2 YSYEKL. The chain's CDR3 is CASSHPGLAESSYNEQFF.